This TCR beta chain was sequenced in a study of PD-1 blockade in classical Hodgkin lymphoma. This CDR3 is built from 8 residues. From germline, CDR1 is SQVTM and CDR2 ANQGSEA. The germline V and J ends were trimmed by 6 bases and 13 bases, with 9 bases remaining between them. Each patient's relapse followed autologous stem cell transplantation, and brentuximab vedotin exposure varied. Responses achieved at best were complete response, partial response or progressive disease. Study-wide findings and caveats: Newly diagnosed patients had baseline TCR diversity that was reportedly lower than that of healthy donors.

Comments on this clone: The antigen is not known.

Some clones are missing from TCRdb's copy, which holds only in-frame ones; the method was immunoSEQ multiplex PCR. The sample shows 25,000 or so clones, roughly two thirds of them seen only once. The sequencing here drew on peripheral blood mononuclear cells (PBMCs), taken at baseline. This chain connects TRBV29-1 to TRBJ1-1, with D hard to call. This receptor was obtained from a human donor with classical Hodgkin lymphoma. CDR3 region: CSVDGHFF. Written as DNA, the CDR3 is TGCAGCGTCGACGGGCATTTCTTT.